The rows below give T cell receptor beta chains drawn from one sample of a study of blood T cells in healthy people across ages. Via MiXCR, TCRdb re-called the 5' RACE reads, giving one row per CDR3 protein. Among fewer than 700,000 distinct CDR3 sequences listed, around 41% were seen once. Sequencing used blood. Receptors were obtained from a man older than 75 in good health. CDR3s include the opening cysteine and the closing phenylalanine or tryptophan. The D gene is left open where the match is weak. Size is stated for part of the rows, as once, few or many counts, or as a class when the clone is expanded.

>NA|TRBJ2-3|TRBD1|TRBV27|16
CASSWTGTGYSDTQYF
TGTGCCAGCAGCTGGACGGGGACAGGGTATTCAGATACGCAGTATTTT
>NA|TRBJ2-2|TRBD1|TRBV12-3/TRBV12-4|15
CASRLATGLAGELFF
TGTGCCAGCAGGCTTGCGACAGGGTTAGCCGGGGAGCTGTTTTTT
>many|TRBJ2-3|NA|TRBV20-1|18
CSASPVSSGRILTDTQYF
TGCAGTGCTAGCCCAGTGTCGTCGGGGAGGATCCTCACAGATACGCAGTATTTT
>many|TRBJ1-6|TRBD1|TRBV20-1|13
CSAQTGENSPLHF
TGCAGTGCTCAGACAGGGGAAAATTCACCCCTCCACTTT
>few|TRBJ2-7|TRBD1|TRBV12-3/TRBV12-4|15
CASRPRTGYSYEQYF
TGTGCCAGCAGACCTCGGACAGGGTACTCCTACGAGCAGTACTTC
>few|TRBJ1-2|TRBD1|TRBV11-2|14
CASSLEATGGGYTF
TGTGCCAGCAGCTTAGAAGCCACAGGGGGAGGCTACACCTTC
>few|TRBJ2-5|NA|TRBV5-1|13
CASSLGLENEQYF
TGCGCCAGCAGCTTAGGGTTGGAGAATGAGCAGTACTTC
>few|TRBJ1-6|NA|TRBV2|13
CASSERGDSPLHF
TGTGCCAGCAGTGAAAGGGGAGACTCACCCCTCCACTTT
>NA|TRBJ2-7|NA|TRBV7-8|14
CASSRVRGNDEQYF
TGTGCCAGCAGCCGAGTTCGGGGGAACGACGAGCAGTACTTC
>many|TRBJ2-7|NA|TRBV7-2|15
CASSLVGGDSYEQYF
TGTGCCAGCAGCTTGGTTGGTGGCGACTCCTACGAGCAGTACTTC
>NA|TRBJ1-5|TRBD1|TRBV20-1|13
CSALQGALQPQHF
TGCAGTGCCCTCCAGGGGGCTCTTCAGCCCCAGCATTTT
>many|TRBJ2-4|NA|TRBV4-1|11
CASSQAGIQYF
TGCGCCAGCAGCCAAGCAGGTATTCAGTACTTC
>NA|TRBJ2-2|TRBD1|TRBV12-3/TRBV12-4|16
CASRTTGAELGGELFF
TGTGCCAGCAGAACAACAGGGGCTGAGTTAGGCGGGGAGCTGTTTTTT
>NA|TRBJ2-1|NA|TRBV21-1|20
CASSKPRDNSLAGDNNEQFF
TGTGCCAGCAGCAAGCCGCGGGACAACTCACTAGCGGGGGACAACAATGAGCAGTTCTTC
>few|TRBJ2-5|NA|TRBV18|16
CASSPTLGVALETQYF
TGTGCCAGCTCACCGACGCTTGGTGTGGCTCTAGAGACCCAGTACTTC
>NA|TRBJ2-3|TRBD2|TRBV7-2|15
CASSLTGGFKDTQYF
TGTGCCAGCAGCTTAACGGGGGGGTTTAAGGATACGCAGTATTTT